This TCR beta chain was observed in a study of T cell repertoires in cytomegalovirus infection. Looking at the study overall: CMV epitopes in the study were HLA-C-restricted (recently identified) and HLA-B-restricted (well studied). Evidence of both CMV infection and a matching HLA type came from public TCR beta signatures. The study's findings and limits: CMV carriers having the relevant HLA were flagged by cumulative public TCR beta family frequency. The ex vivo response was dominated by HLA-C-restricted CMV-specific TCR beta clonotypes.

The CDR3 consists of 14 residues. Germline CDR1 reads MNHNS; CDR2 reads SASEGT. V lost 2 bases to trimming and J lost 4 bases, with 9 bases between them. TCRdb processed the reads anew with MiXCR; each CDR3 protein has one entry. The sample has over 250,000 distinct CDR3 sequences, less than 25% seen once; the top ten hold roughly 20%. This clonotype turned up a few times. Antigen specificity is unknown. The source material was cultured PBMCs, sampled from culture after CMV antigen stimulation. The source of this sequence is a human donor in good health (CMV status not recorded). Some clones in this sample may be carry-over from other donors' samples. The rearrangement links TRBV6-1 to TRBJ1-5, with a possible D match to TRBD1 (5 bases). CDR3 in amino acids: CASSESGGNQPQHF. The DNA of the CDR3 is TGTGCCAGCAGTGAAAGTGGGGGGAATCAGCCCCAGCATTTT.